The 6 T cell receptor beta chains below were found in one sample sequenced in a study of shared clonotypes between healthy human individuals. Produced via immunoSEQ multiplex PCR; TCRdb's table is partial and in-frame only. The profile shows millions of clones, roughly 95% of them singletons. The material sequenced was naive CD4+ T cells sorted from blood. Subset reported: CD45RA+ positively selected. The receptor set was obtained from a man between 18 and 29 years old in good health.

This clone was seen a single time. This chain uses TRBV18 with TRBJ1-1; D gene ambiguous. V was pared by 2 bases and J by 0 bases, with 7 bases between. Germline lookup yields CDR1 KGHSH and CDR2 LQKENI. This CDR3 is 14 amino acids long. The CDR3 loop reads CASSPAQLNTEAFF. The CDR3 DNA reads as TGTGCCAGCTCACCAGCACAGTTGAACACTGAAGCTTTCTTT.

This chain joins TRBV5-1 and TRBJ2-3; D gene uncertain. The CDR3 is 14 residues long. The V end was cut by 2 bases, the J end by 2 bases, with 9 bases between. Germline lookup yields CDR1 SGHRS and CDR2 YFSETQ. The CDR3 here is CASSFGQATDTQYF. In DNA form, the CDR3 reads TGCGCCAGCAGCTTTGGGCAGGCCACAGATACGCAGTATTTT. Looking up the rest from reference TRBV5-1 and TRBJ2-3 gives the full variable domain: KAGVTQTPRYLIKTRGQQVTLSCSPISGHRSVSWYQQTPGQGLQFLFEYFSETQRNKGNFPGRFSGRQFSNSRSEMNVSTLELGDSALYLCASSFGQATDTQYFGPGTRLTVL.

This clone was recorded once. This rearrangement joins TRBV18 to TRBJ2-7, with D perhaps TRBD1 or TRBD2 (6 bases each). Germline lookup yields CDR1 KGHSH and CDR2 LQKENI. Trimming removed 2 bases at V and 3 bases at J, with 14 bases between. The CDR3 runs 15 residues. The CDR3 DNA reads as TGTGCCAGCTCACCAGGAGGGACACGTGACTACGAGCAGTACTTC. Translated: CASSPGGTRDYEQYF. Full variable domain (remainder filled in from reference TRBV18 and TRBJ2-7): NAGVMQNPRHLVRRRGQEARLRCSPMKGHSHVYWYRQLPEEGLKFMVYLQKENIIDESGMPKERFSAEFPKEGPSILRIQQVVRGDSAAYFCASSPGGTRDYEQYFGPGTRLTVT.

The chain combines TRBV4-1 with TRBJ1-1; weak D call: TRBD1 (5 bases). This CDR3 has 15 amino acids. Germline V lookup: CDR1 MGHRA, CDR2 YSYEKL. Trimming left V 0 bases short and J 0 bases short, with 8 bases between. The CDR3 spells CASSQEAGLNTEAFF. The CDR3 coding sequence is TGCGCCAGCAGCCAAGAGGCAGGGCTGAACACTGAAGCTTTCTTT.

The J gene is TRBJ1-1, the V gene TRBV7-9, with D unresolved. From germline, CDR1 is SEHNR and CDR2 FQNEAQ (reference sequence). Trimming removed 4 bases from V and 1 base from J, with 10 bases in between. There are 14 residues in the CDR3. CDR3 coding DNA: TGTGCCAGCAGCTCCCGTATAGCGAACACTGAAGCTTTCTTT. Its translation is CASSSRIANTEAFF.

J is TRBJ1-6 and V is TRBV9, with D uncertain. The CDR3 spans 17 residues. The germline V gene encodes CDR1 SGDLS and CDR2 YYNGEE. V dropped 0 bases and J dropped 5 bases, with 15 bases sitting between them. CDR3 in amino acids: CASSVGAALGDNSPLHF. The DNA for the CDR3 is TGTGCCAGCAGCGTAGGGGCAGCTCTTGGGGATAATTCACCCCTCCACTTT.